One sample yielded the 8 T cell receptor beta chains listed below, sequenced in a study of blood T cells in healthy people across ages. Through a sample-barcoded 5' primer and a J-beta primer mix, a second PCR was run for about 6 to 11 cycles. TCRdb itself ran the 5' RACE reads through MiXCR, one entry per CDR3 protein. Among hundreds of thousands of distinct CDR3 sequences, 32% were seen once, and the ten largest hold over 15%. The source material was blood. These receptors were collected from a woman at least 80 years old in good health.

V gene TRBV6-1 combines with J gene TRBJ2-5; D may be TRBD1 or TRBD2 (5 bases each). In germline, CDR1 is MNHNS, CDR2 SASEGT. V was pared by 6 bases and J by 4 bases, with 18 bases between. The CDR3 runs 15 residues. CDR3 sequence reads: CASSARDGGGETQYF. The CDR3 nucleotides read TGTGCCAGCAGCGCCAGGGACGGAGGAGGAGAGACCCAGTACTTC.

This chain connects TRBV9 to TRBJ2-1; maybe TRBD2 (5 bases). V was cut by 1 base and J by 0 bases, with 14 bases left in between. This CDR3 is built from 17 residues. The V gene's germline CDR1 is SGDLS and CDR2 YYNGEE. The CDR3 coding sequence is TGTGCCAGCAGCGTACGGGGTTGGGAGAGCTCCTACAATGAGCAGTTCTTC. It encodes CASSVRGWESSYNEQFF. The complete variable domain, with remaining parts taken from reference TRBV9 and TRBJ2-1, reads DSGVTQTPKHLITATGQRVTLRCSPRSGDLSVYWYQQSLDQGLQFLIQYYNGEERAKGNILERFSAQQFPDLHSELNLSSLELGDSALYFCASSVRGWESSYNEQFFGPGTRLTVL.

The chain couples TRBV24-1 to TRBJ2-2; 7 nucleotides agree with TRBD1. Germline values: CDR1 KGHDR, CDR2 SFDVKD. CDR3 size: 15 residues. Germline trimming cut 6 bases from V and 1 base from J; bases unmatched to any gene: 4. CDR3 DNA: TGTGCCACCAGTACCGGGACAGAGAACACCGGGGAGCTGTTTTTT. It translates to CATSTGTENTGELFF.

This clonotype was found many times. This chain joins TRBV4-3 and TRBJ2-1; D might be TRBD2 (5 bases). The V end was cut by 0 bases, the J end by 8 bases, with 14 bases between. The CDR3 consists of 15 residues. The germline gives CDR1 LGHNA, CDR2 YSLEER. Here the CDR3 reads CASSQDLSGRDEQFF. The CDR3 DNA reads as TGCGCCAGCAGCCAAGATCTAAGTGGGCGGGATGAGCAGTTCTTC.

V usage is TRBV5-1 and J usage is TRBJ2-1; 7 bases fit TRBD2. This CDR3 is built from 15 residues. Germline values: CDR1 SGHRS, CDR2 YFSETQ. V lost 0 bases and J lost 8; bases outside the gene matches: 8. CDR3 DNA: TGCGCCAGCAGCTTGGGTGGACTAGGCGCCTATGAGCAGTTCTTC. Translated, it gives CASSLGGLGAYEQFF.

This clonotype was seen many times. The V and J genes are TRBV6-6 and TRBJ1-1, with D maybe TRBD1 (5 bases). V was pared by 3 bases and J by 1 base, with 9 bases between. Germline values: CDR1 MNHNY, CDR2 SVGAGI (reference sequence). The CDR3 loop spans 14 amino acids. The CDR3: CASSYQGPNTEAFF. The CDR3 nucleotides are TGTGCCAGCAGTTATCAGGGCCCGAACACTGAAGCTTTCTTT.

The chain combines TRBV20-1 with TRBJ1-1, with D perhaps matching TRBD1 (6 bases). The CDR3 covers 12 residues. From germline, CDR1 is DFQATT and CDR2 SNEGSKA (reference sequence). V shed 5 bases and J shed 3 bases, with 10 bases lying between them. In DNA form, the CDR3 reads TGCAGTGCTGTCGAGGGGGACACTGAAGCTTTCTTT. Residues: CSAVEGDTEAFF.

In its sample, this clonotype was seen a few times. This chain joins TRBV3-1 and TRBJ2-1, with 10 bases fitting TRBD2. The CDR3 is 18 residues long. The germline V gene encodes CDR1 LGHDT and CDR2 YNNKEL (reference sequence). Trimming at V came to 4 bases and at J to 7 bases, leaving 16 bases not matched to a gene. CDR3 amino acids: CASSRRGPSGGLGNEQFF. The CDR3, as DNA: TGTGCCAGCAGCCGCAGAGGGCCTAGCGGGGGTCTTGGGAATGAGCAGTTCTTC.